Below, 7 T cell receptor beta chains from the same sample are listed, as sequenced in a study of blood T cell repertoires in COVID-19. The protocol was immunoSEQ multiplex PCR, while the TCRdb copy is restricted to in-frame clones and leaves out a portion. The sample consists of more than 450,000 clones, 87% of them appearing once. Sequences were obtained from PBMCs or T cells enriched from blood (not recorded which). These receptors all stem from a woman under 30 who had recovered from COVID-19.

V is TRBV5-1 and J is TRBJ1-1, with TRBD1 matching 7 bases. CDR1 is SGHRS and CDR2 is YFSETQ in the germline V gene. Trimming took 4 bases from V and 8 from J; bases not matched to a gene: 5. The CDR3 runs to 12 residues. The CDR3 spells CASSGRGREAFF. Here the CDR3 DNA reads TGCGCCAGCAGCGGAAGGGGGCGCGAAGCTTTCTTT.

This chain connects TRBV30 to TRBJ2-2; 7 nucleotides align to TRBD1. There are 17 residues in the CDR3. From germline, CDR1 is GTSNPN and CDR2 SVGIG (reference sequence). Losses at the gene ends were 0 bases for V and 3 bases for J; bases not matched to a gene: 10. The CDR3 protein is CAWSVGVGTDYTGELFF. The DNA of the CDR3 is TGTGCCTGGAGTGTAGGTGTCGGGACAGATTACACCGGGGAGCTGTTTTTT.

The sample holds one count of this clone. The chain couples TRBV7-2 to TRBJ2-7; TRBD1 aligns across 10 bases. CDR1 is SGHTA, CDR2 FQGNSA, per germline. The V and J ends lost 4 bases and 2 bases, in that order; junction bases with no gene match: 5. The CDR3 is 15 residues long. DNA of the CDR3: TGTGCCAGCAGCTACGGACAGGGGGAAACCTACGAGCAGTACTTC. Residues: CASSYGQGETYEQYF.

The chain combines TRBV28 with TRBJ2-1; the D gene is possibly TRBD2 (6 bases). CDR1 and CDR2 from the germline V gene are MDHEN and SYDVKM. This CDR3 is 16 amino acids long. V lost 5 bases and J 7 bases, leaving 21 bases between the germline ends. CDR3 region: CASSHGTSAEDNEQFF. The CDR3 DNA reads as TGTGCCAGCAGTCACGGGACTTCCGCCGAGGATAATGAGCAGTTCTTC.

J is TRBJ2-7 and V is TRBV6-6, with D hard to call. This CDR3 contains 11 residues. The germline V gene has CDR1 MNHNY and CDR2 SVGAGI (reference sequence). V shed 8 bases and J shed 5 bases, with 10 bases lying between them. Here the CDR3 reads CASGSGDEQYF. The CDR3 DNA reads TGTGCCAGCGGATCAGGTGACGAGCAGTACTTC.

With regard to this clone: The sample holds other DNA sequences that translate to the same CDR3. J is TRBJ1-1 and V is TRBV19, with D perhaps matching TRBD1 (6 bases). CDR1 and CDR2 (germline): LNHDA, SQIVND (reference sequence). V dropped 3 bases and J dropped 1 base, with 6 bases sitting between them. The CDR3 is made up of 13 amino acids. The CDR3: CASSMTGNTEAFF. Here the CDR3 DNA reads TGTGCCAGTAGTATGACAGGGAACACTGAAGCTTTCTTT.

V usage is TRBV7-5 and J usage is TRBJ1-5. TRBV7-5 has pseudogene status. This CDR3 has 14 amino acids. CDR3 protein: CARSTGSGGQPQHF. Written as DNA, the CDR3 is TGTGCCAGAAGCACCGGATCCGGGGGACAGCCCCAGCATTTT.